These 21 T cell receptor beta chains originate from one sample sequenced in a study of OX40 agonist ivuxolimab in advanced cancers. Here immunoSEQ multiplex PCR was the method, and the copy in TCRdb shows in-frame clones only, minus some. The sample yields about 50,000 clones, about nine tenths seen once. Sample: CD4+ or CD8+ T cells sorted from blood, taken in a trial of the OX40 agonist ivuxolimab. Receptors originate from an adult with an advanced solid tumor such as melanoma, head and neck, liver or kidney cancer.

This sequence joins TRBV6-5 and TRBJ1-2; D might be TRBD1 (5 bases). This CDR3 is 15 amino acids long. Between the trimmed V and J ends, which lost 0 bases and 4 bases, there was a span of 12 bases. The germline V gene encodes CDR1 MNHEY and CDR2 SVGAGI. CDR3 DNA: TGTGCCAGCAGTTACTCTGCCAGGGCCCCCTATGGCTACACCTTC. It yields the protein CASSYSARAPYGYTF.

The V and J genes are TRBV29-1 and TRBJ1-1, with D uncertain. CDR1 and CDR2 (germline): SQVTM, ANQGSEA. V was clipped by 5 bases and J by 3 bases, with 13 bases between them. The CDR3 is 13 amino acids. The CDR3 region has the DNA TGCAGCGTTCCCGGCTTTAGGCACACTGAAGCTTTCTTT. This encodes CSVPGFRHTEAFF.

V and J are TRBV6-4 and TRBJ1-2, with D maybe TRBD1 (6 bases). This CDR3 region has 16 residues. CDR1 is MRHNA, CDR2 SNTAGT, per germline. Trimming took 2 bases from V and 4 from J, leaving 17 bases between them. In DNA form, the CDR3 reads TGTGCCAGCAGTGACACCGATACAAGGACAGCCTATGGCTACACCTTC. The encoded protein is CASSDTDTRTAYGYTF.

This chain links TRBV6-1 with TRBJ2-7; D is unresolved. CDR1 is MNHNS and CDR2 is SASEGT in the germline V gene. V was pared by 3 bases and J by 6 bases, with 12 bases between. This CDR3 region has 13 residues. The CDR3 bases are TGTGCCAGCAGTGACGAACTGCCCACCGAGCAGTACGTC. Protein product: CASSDELPTEQYV.

This chain uses TRBV25-1 with TRBJ2-2; no firm D call. CDR1 is MGHDK, CDR2 SYGVNS, per germline. The ends were cut back, 4 bases at V and 0 bases at J, with 3 bases in the middle. This CDR3 has 13 amino acids. The CDR3 protein is CASSGPNTGELFF. CDR3 sequence (DNA): TGTGCCAGCAGTGGACCGAACACCGGGGAGCTGTTTTTT.

This chain connects TRBV4-1 to TRBJ1-1, with a possible D match to TRBD1 (6 bases). The CDR3 has 14 residues. Germline loops: CDR1 MGHRA, CDR2 YSYEKL. Trimming took 1 base from V and 3 from J, leaving 9 bases between them. CDR3 region: CASSQVGADTEAFF. CDR3 nucleotide sequence: TGCGCCAGCAGCCAAGTGGGGGCGGACACTGAAGCTTTCTTT.

This clone was recorded only once. The chain couples TRBV2 to TRBJ2-3; D gene uncertain. V shed 8 bases and J shed 5 bases, with 14 bases lying between them. The V gene's germline CDR1 is SNHLY and CDR2 FYNNEI. This CDR3 is 13 amino acids long. The CDR3 bases are TGTGCCAGCGGTCCCACAGTCGGAGATACGCAGTATTTT. Its protein product is CASGPTVGDTQYF.

The rearrangement uses TRBV7-8 and TRBJ2-1; 8 positions agree with TRBD1. This CDR3 has 15 residues. The germline CDR1 and CDR2 sequences are SGHVS and FQNEAQ. Unmatched junction bases numbered 10, after V lost 5 bases and J lost 7 bases. CDR3 region: CASSPRTGNVNEQFF. The DNA of the CDR3 is TGTGCCAGCAGCCCCCGGACAGGGAACGTGAATGAGCAGTTCTTC.

The V call is TRBV13, the J call TRBJ2-5; D is unclear. The CDR3 sequence is 13 residues long. The ends were cut back, 5 bases at V and 2 bases at J, with 9 bases in the middle. Germline V gene sequence: CDR1 PRHDT, CDR2 FYEKMQ (reference sequence). In DNA, the CDR3 is TGTGCCAGCAGCCAGAACCAACAAGAGACCCAGTACTTC. Encoded protein: CASSQNQQETQYF.

This chain links TRBV18 with TRBJ2-2; no definite D call. The germline V and J ends were trimmed by 4 bases and 6 bases, with 3 bases remaining between them. The CDR3 covers 11 residues. In germline, CDR1 is KGHSH, CDR2 LQKENI. For the CDR3, the DNA is TGTGCCAGCTCACTTGCCGGGGAGCTGTTTTTT. Amino acid sequence: CASSLAGELFF.

The chain carries TRBV27 and TRBJ1-1, with D maybe TRBD1 (5 bases). This CDR3 is built from 13 residues. The V gene's germline CDR1 is MNHEY and CDR2 SMNVEV (reference sequence). Trimming stripped 7 bases from V and 7 bases from J, with 16 bases between. The CDR3 loop reads CASTGMGRNEAFF. The CDR3 coding sequence is TGTGCCAGCACCGGAATGGGACGGAATGAAGCTTTCTTT.

This chain connects TRBV6-5 to TRBJ1-5; D is unresolved. Germline lookup yields CDR1 MNHEY and CDR2 SVGAGI. V lost 0 bases, J lost 0 bases, and 6 bases lay in between. There are 15 residues in the CDR3. CDR3 residues: CASSYSGSSNQPQHF. CDR3 sequence (DNA): TGTGCCAGCAGTTACTCAGGCTCTAGCAATCAGCCCCAGCATTTT.

The sample holds one count of this clone. The genes are TRBV5-1 and TRBJ1-1, with 8 bases that match TRBD1. Germline V gene sequence: CDR1 SGHRS, CDR2 YFSETQ. The CDR3 totals 16 residues. The V and J ends lost 0 bases and 3 bases, in that order; junction bases with no gene match: 7. Here the CDR3 DNA reads TGCGCCAGCAGCTTGGGCGACAGGGGACAGGACACTGAAGCTTTCTTT. Translated, it gives CASSLGDRGQDTEAFF.

This chain joins TRBV6-5 and TRBJ1-2; perhaps TRBD1 as D (5 bases). Trimming shortened V by 7 bases and J by 8 bases, and 14 bases separated the two germline ends. In germline, CDR1 is MNHEY, CDR2 SVGAGI. The CDR3 spans 12 residues. The CDR3 is CASTNGGYGYTF. In nucleotides, the CDR3 is TGTGCCAGCACCAACGGGGGATACGGCTACACCTTC.

This clone was recorded only once. The chain links TRBV7-6 to TRBJ2-1, with 11 bases that match TRBD2. V trimming: 5 bases; J trimming: 4 bases; junction bases outside the gene matches: 7. CDR1 SGHVS and CDR2 FNYEAQ come from the germline V gene. This CDR3 spans 16 amino acids. This CDR3 reads CASSDTSGGDYNEQFF. CDR3 DNA sequence: TGTGCCAGCAGCGATACTAGCGGGGGAGATTACAATGAGCAGTTCTTC.

The chain links TRBV6-6 to TRBJ1-5; D gene ambiguous. Trimming took 2 bases from V and 1 from J, leaving 6 bases between them. The CDR3 is made up of 14 amino acids. From germline, CDR1 is MNHNY and CDR2 SVGAGI (reference sequence). In DNA form, the CDR3 reads TGTGCCAGCAGTTACGGGCAAAGCAATCAGCCCCAGCATTTT. Translating it yields CASSYGQSNQPQHF.

V is TRBV21-1 and J is TRBJ2-7; the table's D call of TRBD2 was not tested on the DNA. TRBV21-1 is termed a pseudogene. CDR3 length equals 16 residues. The CDR3, as DNA: TGTGCCAGCAGGAGGGGGGGCAGGAGGAGCTCCTACGAGCAGTACGTC. This gives the protein CASRRGGRRSSYEQYV.

The chain employs TRBV21-1 and TRBJ2-6; TRBD2 is the table's D call and was not checked against the DNA. TRBV21-1 is termed a pseudogene. This CDR3 has 17 residues. The CDR3 protein is CASSTGRFPSGANVLTF. CDR3 in DNA: TGTGCCAGCAGCACAGGGAGGTTCCCCTCTGGGGCCAACGTCCTGACTTTC.

The chain is built from TRBV6-5 and TRBJ1-4, with unresolved D. With 2 bases removed from V and 6 bases from J, the gap between germline ends came to 10 bases. Germline assignment: CDR1 MNHEY and CDR2 SVGAGI. There are 14 residues in the CDR3. CDR3: CASSYISSDEKLFF. The CDR3, as DNA: TGTGCCAGCAGTTACATTAGTTCGGATGAAAAACTGTTTTTT.

The genes are TRBV5-1 and TRBJ1-1; no reliable D call. Germline V CDR1 and CDR2: SGHRS, YFSETQ. This CDR3 has 14 amino acids. Between the trimmed V and J ends, which lost 4 bases and 6 bases, there was a span of 16 bases. This CDR3 is CASSSSTGAAEAFF. CDR3 DNA: TGCGCCAGCAGCAGTTCCACTGGCGCCGCTGAAGCTTTCTTT. Filled out from reference TRBV5-1 and TRBJ1-1, the complete variable domain reads KAGVTQTPRYLIKTRGQQVTLSCSPISGHRSVSWYQQTPGQGLQFLFEYFSETQRNKGNFPGRFSGRQFSNSRSEMNVSTLELGDSALYLCASSSSTGAAEAFFGQGTRLTVV.

This chain connects TRBV5-5 to TRBJ2-7; 10 bases match TRBD2. Per the germline V gene, CDR1 is SGHKS and CDR2 is YYEKEE (reference sequence). The ends lost 4 bases at V and 0 bases at J; junction bases unmatched: 1. CDR3 size: 14 residues. CDR3: CASSRTSGSYEQYF. The CDR3 coding sequence is TGTGCCAGCAGCCGGACTAGCGGCTCCTACGAGCAGTACTTC.